These 8 T cell receptor beta chains share one sample of origin, sequenced in a study of cytomegalovirus exposure and HLA in healthy donors. Amplification used 60 Vbeta primers and 13 Jbeta primers. Profiling relied on immunoSEQ multiplex PCR, and the TCRdb table lists in-frame clones only, not all of them. The sample lists 180,000 or so clones; 80% to 85% were seen once. Sequenced: PBMCs. The receptors derive from a woman aged 45-65 years in good health and CMV-seropositive.

The chain couples TRBV7-2 to TRBJ2-1; TRBD1 might be the D (6 bases). This CDR3 has 16 amino acids. CDR1 and CDR2 from the germline V gene are SGHTA and FQGNSA. Trimming removed 5 bases at V and 2 bases at J, with 16 bases between. CDR3 coding DNA: TGTGCCAGCAGCAGCTCCGGGACACTAGCCTACAATGAGCAGTTCTTC. The encoded protein is CASSSSGTLAYNEQFF.

The sample holds one count of this clone. The chain joins TRBV28 to TRBJ2-3, with a weak D call TRBD2 (6 bases). In germline, CDR1 is MDHEN, CDR2 SYDVKM. The CDR3 has 15 amino acids. The V and J ends lost 5 bases and 0 bases respectively, with 12 bases between them. In nucleotides, the CDR3 is TGTGCCAGCAGTCCTGAGAGCGGGAGCACAGATACGCAGTATTTT. It translates to CASSPESGSTDTQYF.

V usage is TRBV7-2 and J usage is TRBJ2-3, with D maybe TRBD1 (5 bases). The V and J ends lost 3 bases and 6 bases respectively, with 7 bases between them. Germline V CDR1 and CDR2: SGHTA, FQGNSA. This CDR3 comprises 12 residues. The CDR3 loop reads CASSFTGDTQYF. CDR3 DNA: TGTGCCAGCAGCTTTACAGGCGATACGCAGTATTTT.

This clone has more than one count but fewer than ten. The V and J genes are TRBV5-8 and TRBJ2-1; possible D gene TRBD1, 6 bases. With 3 bases removed from V and 8 bases from J, the gap between germline ends came to 18 bases. The CDR3 covers 15 residues. The germline V gene encodes CDR1 SGHTS and CDR2 YDEGEE. The CDR3 bases are TGTGCCAGCAGCTGGGCACCCAGGGGTGTGCATGAGCAGTTCTTC. It translates to CASSWAPRGVHEQFF.

The chain employs TRBV19 and TRBJ1-5; 10 bases agree with TRBD1. Trimming removed 5 bases from V and 11 bases from J; junction bases left unmatched: 9. The CDR3 has 14 amino acids. The V gene's germline CDR1 is LNHDA and CDR2 SQIVND (reference sequence). CDR3 protein: CASSSGTGESAQHF. Here the CDR3 DNA reads TGTGCCAGTAGTTCGGGGACAGGGGAATCAGCCCAGCATTTT.

This clone was counted a single time. The chain carries TRBV2 and TRBJ2-7; a weak D match, TRBD1 (6 bases). Trimming removed 2 bases at V and 1 base at J, with 12 bases between. This CDR3 has 15 amino acids. Germline-derived CDR1 and CDR2 are SNHLY and FYNNEI. The CDR3 DNA is TGTGCCAGCAGTGAATTCCGGGGACATTCCTACGAGCAGTACTTC. It is translated as CASSEFRGHSYEQYF.

This clone came up once. This chain links TRBV4-2 with TRBJ2-2, with D perhaps matching TRBD2 (5 bases). The V gene's germline CDR1 is LGHNA and CDR2 YNFKEQ. With 0 bases removed from V and 3 bases from J, the gap between germline ends came to 11 bases. The CDR3 loop spans 16 amino acids. CDR3 region: CASSQESARDTGELFF. CDR3 sequence (DNA): TGTGCCAGCAGCCAAGAAAGCGCGCGGGACACCGGGGAGCTGTTTTTT.

The V and J genes are TRBV7-2 and TRBJ2-1; perhaps TRBD2 as D (6 bases). Trimming left V 8 bases short and J 7 bases short, with 15 bases between. Germline lookup yields CDR1 SGHTA and CDR2 FQGNSA. CDR3 length: 13 residues. DNA for the CDR3: TGTGCCAGCCAGGGACTCCGGAGGAATGAGCAGTTCTTC. Translation gives CASQGLRRNEQFF.